This TCR beta chain was observed in a study of T cell responses to AZD1222 COVID-19 vaccine. Whole-study results and caveats: Only a handful of people who got AZD1222 tested seropositive at baseline.

Germline trimming cut 0 bases from V and 2 bases from J; bases unmatched to any gene: 9. Germline CDR1 LGHDT, CDR2 YNNKEL (reference sequence). The CDR3 is made up of 18 amino acids. The table came from immunoSEQ multiplex PCR; TCRdb's copy has only in-frame clones and leaves some out. The table includes 160,000 or so clones, around 90% detected once. Remarks on this clone: Its antigen is as yet unknown.

This chain links TRBV3-1 (or the pseudogene TRBV3-2) with TRBJ2-5, with TRBD2 identical over 10 bases. This TCR was sampled from an adult in good health. The sample in question was peripheral blood, obtained on day 0 of AZD1222 vaccination. The CDR3 protein is CASSQDPLGLATQETQYF. CDR3 DNA sequence: TGTGCCAGCAGCCAAGATCCCCTGGGACTAGCGACGCAAGAGACCCAGTACTTC.